Listed here are 21 T cell receptor beta chains from one sample, sequenced in a study of T-cell reconstitution after alpha-beta-depleted transplantation in children. This sample's TCRbeta library carried unique molecular identifier barcodes. TCRdb called the PCR reads again in MiXCR, with one record for every CDR3 protein. Of hundreds of thousands of distinct CDR3 sequences in the sample, roughly 23% were seen once. The sample here was PBMCs, taken before TCRalphabeta/CD19-depleted stem cell transplant. All receptors come from a girl aged 2-9 years with Fanconi anemia, due to receive a stem cell transplant.

The rearrangement links TRBV29-1 to TRBJ2-6; TRBD1 might be the D (6 bases). Trimming left V 7 bases short and J 2 bases short, with 15 bases between. CDR1 is SQVTM, CDR2 ANQGSEA, per germline. The CDR3 length is 15 residues. DNA of the CDR3: TGCAGCGCACCCTTCTACAGGGCTGGGGCCAACGTCCTGACTTTC. It is translated as CSAPFYRAGANVLTF.

This clonotype occurred many times. The V gene is TRBV29-1, the J gene TRBJ1-5; the match to TRBD1 covers 7 bases. This CDR3 has 14 amino acids. Germline values: CDR1 SQVTM, CDR2 ANQGSEA. Trimming took 4 bases from V and 3 from J; bases not matched to a gene: 6. As DNA, the CDR3 is TGCAGCGTTGGACAGGGAGCCGACAATCAGCCCCAGCATTTT. It yields the protein CSVGQGADNQPQHF.

This clonotype occurred a few times. The chain uses TRBV10-3 and TRBJ2-1; D call uncertain. Germline V gene lookup returns CDR1 ENHRY and CDR2 SYGVKD. The CDR3 has 13 amino acids. The germline V and J ends were trimmed by 0 bases and 6 bases, with 6 bases remaining between them. The CDR3 nucleotides are TGTGCCATCAGTGAGTCTAGTCCCAATGAGCAGTTCTTC. Translated: CAISESSPNEQFF.

This sequence joins TRBV5-1 and TRBJ2-5; TRBD2 matches 12 bases. The V gene end was trimmed by 4 bases and the J gene end by 2 bases; junction bases not matched to a gene: 3. The CDR3 consists of 15 residues. The germline CDR1 and CDR2 sequences are SGHRS and YFSETQ. This chain's CDR3 is CASSVTSGGQETQYF. CDR3 bases: TGCGCCAGCAGCGTGACTAGCGGGGGACAAGAGACCCAGTACTTC.

V is TRBV28 and J is TRBJ2-5; 11 bases are a match to TRBD2. Germline trimming cut 6 bases from V and 5 bases from J; bases unmatched to any gene: 14. The CDR3 extends over 17 amino acids. CDR1 is MDHEN and CDR2 is SYDVKM in the germline V gene. The CDR3 here is CASSDPRTSGSMETQYF. The DNA of the CDR3 is TGTGCCAGCAGCGACCCCCGCACTAGCGGGAGCATGGAGACCCAGTACTTC. The whole variable domain, filled in from reference TRBV28 and TRBJ2-5, reads DVKVTQSSRYLVKRTGEKVFLECVQDMDHENMFWYRQDPGLGLRLIYFSYDVKMKEKGDIPEGYSVSREKKERFSLILESASTNQTSMYLCASSDPRTSGSMETQYFGPGTRLLVL.

The chain has TRBV20-1 and TRBJ2-6; D is perhaps TRBD1 (5 bases). The CDR3 length is 15 residues. V shed 0 bases and J shed 3 bases, with 9 bases lying between them. CDR1 is DFQATT, CDR2 SNEGSKA, per germline (reference sequence). The CDR3 loop reads CSARDRVYGANVLTF. CDR3 DNA: TGCAGTGCTAGAGACAGGGTCTATGGGGCCAACGTCCTGACTTTC.

This clonotype was counted many times. V usage is TRBV29-1 and J usage is TRBJ1-2, with D hard to call. Trimming took off 0 bases at V and 8 bases at J, with 7 bases between the two ends. The CDR3 consists of 11 residues. Germline CDR1 is SQVTM and CDR2 is ANQGSEA. CDR3 in DNA: TGCAGCGTTGAAGATCTGTCCGGCTACACCTTC. Translation: CSVEDLSGYTF.

This clonotype came up a few times. This chain uses TRBV20-1 with TRBJ2-2, with 9 bases identical to TRBD1. The CDR3 totals 14 residues. Losses at the gene ends were 5 bases for V and 2 bases for J; bases not matched to a gene: 3. Germline lookup yields CDR1 DFQATT and CDR2 SNEGSKA (reference sequence). For the CDR3, the DNA is TGCAGTGCTCGACAGGGGGGAAACACCGGGGAGCTGTTTTTT. Translating gives CSARQGGNTGELFF.

This chain links TRBV7-9 with TRBJ2-3, with D perhaps TRBD2 (6 bases). CDR1 SEHNR and CDR2 FQNEAQ come from the germline V gene (reference sequence). The CDR3 length is 15 residues. The V end was cut by 0 bases, the J end by 4 bases, with 11 bases between. The chain's CDR3 is CASSLALREPDTQYF. The CDR3, as DNA: TGTGCCAGCAGCTTAGCGCTTCGGGAGCCAGATACGCAGTATTTT.

In its sample, this clonotype was seen a few times. This chain links TRBV12-3 or TRBV12-4 with TRBJ2-4; D uncertain. There are 14 residues in the CDR3. The V gene lost 3 bases and the J gene lost 3 bases, with 9 bases spanning the gap. Here the CDR3 reads CASSFLGVKNIQYF. CDR3 nucleotide sequence: TGTGCCAGCAGTTTTTTGGGTGTCAAAAACATTCAGTACTTC.

V gene TRBV30 combines with J gene TRBJ2-7; no reliable D call. The V gene lost 3 bases and the J gene lost 1 base, with 13 bases spanning the gap. The CDR3 extends over 14 amino acids. Germline V gene sequence: CDR1 GTSNPN, CDR2 SVGIG (reference sequence). The CDR3 loop reads CAWRRGDSSYEQYF. The CDR3 DNA follows: TGTGCCTGGAGGCGTGGGGATAGTTCCTACGAGCAGTACTTC.

This clonotype was observed many times. The chain joins TRBV29-1 to TRBJ2-7; maybe TRBD1 (5 bases). Trimming shortened V by 0 bases and J by 5 bases, and 14 bases separated the two germline ends. Germline CDR1 SQVTM, CDR2 ANQGSEA. The CDR3 covers 14 residues. The CDR3: CSVEDRQGKDEQYF. The CDR3, as DNA: TGCAGCGTTGAAGACCGGCAGGGAAAGGACGAGCAGTACTTC.

This clonotype was observed many times. The chain has TRBV20-1 and TRBJ1-3; D is unresolved. V was pared by 2 bases and J by 3 bases, with 14 bases between. Germline lookup yields CDR1 DFQATT and CDR2 SNEGSKA (reference sequence). The CDR3 covers 15 residues. CDR3: CSARSGATRGNTIYF. For the CDR3, the DNA is TGCAGTGCTAGAAGCGGCGCCACACGTGGAAACACCATATATTTT.

This chain links TRBV29-1 with TRBJ2-5, with no clear D. The CDR3 loop spans 11 amino acids. The V gene lost 5 bases and the J gene lost 4 bases, with 8 bases spanning the gap. Per the germline V gene, CDR1 is SQVTM and CDR2 is ANQGSEA. As DNA, the CDR3 is TGCAGCGTTTCTTGGGCAGAGACCCAGTACTTC. Its protein is CSVSWAETQYF.

This clonotype was detected a few times. The chain is built from TRBV15 and TRBJ2-3, with TRBD2 matching over 12 bases. Germline V gene lookup returns CDR1 LNHNV and CDR2 YYDKDF (reference sequence). Trimming removed 2 bases from V and 4 bases from J; junction bases left unmatched: 1. This CDR3 spans 15 amino acids. The CDR3 DNA sequence: TGTGCCACCAGCAGACTAGCGGGGGGGCCAGATACGCAGTATTTT. Translation gives CATSRLAGGPDTQYF.

The table lists this clonotype with many counts. V and J are TRBV12-3 or TRBV12-4 and TRBJ1-2; TRBD1 aligns across 9 bases. V lost 6 bases and J lost 6; bases outside the gene matches: 5. The CDR3 runs 13 residues. Here the CDR3 reads CASSLTGGNGYTF. CDR3 in DNA: TGTGCCAGCAGCCTGACAGGGGGGAATGGCTACACCTTC.

The chain carries TRBV29-1 and TRBJ2-4; 9 bases map to TRBD2. CDR3 length equals 19 residues. Losses at the gene ends were 4 bases for V and 0 bases for J; bases not matched to a gene: 16. Germline loops: CDR1 SQVTM, CDR2 ANQGSEA. CDR3 amino acids: CSVVTYKAGGALAKNIQYF. DNA for the CDR3: TGCAGCGTTGTAACCTATAAAGCGGGAGGTGCGCTAGCCAAAAACATTCAGTACTTC.

The chain combines TRBV7-3 with TRBJ2-3; TRBD2 aligns across 8 bases. This CDR3 has 16 residues. Trimming at V came to 2 bases and at J to 3 bases, leaving 7 bases not matched to a gene. Germline CDR1 and CDR2: SGHTA and FQGTGA. CDR3 DNA: TGTGCCAGCAGCTTATCGGCGGGAGGTATGACAGATACGCAGTATTTT. Residues: CASSLSAGGMTDTQYF.

The chain uses TRBV25-1 and TRBJ1-1, with D maybe TRBD1 (5 bases). The germline V gene encodes CDR1 MGHDK and CDR2 SYGVNS. This CDR3 is 16 amino acids long. V dropped 10 bases and J dropped 1 base, with 22 bases sitting between them. DNA for the CDR3: TGTGCCATGGGCTCGGGGGTTGTTGCCGGGAACACTGAAGCTTTCTTT. Protein sequence: CAMGSGVVAGNTEAFF.

This chain uses TRBV28 with TRBJ2-7; D is possibly TRBD1 or TRBD2 (6 bases each). V was clipped by 6 bases and J by 4 bases, with 16 bases between them. The CDR3 spans 14 residues. Per germline, CDR1 MDHEN and CDR2 SYDVKM. The CDR3 reads CASSFPGGRYEQYF. DNA for the CDR3: TGTGCCAGCAGCTTCCCCGGGGGCAGATACGAGCAGTACTTC.

This rearrangement joins TRBV5-1 to TRBJ2-5; D not certain. Trimming shortened V by 2 bases and J by 2 bases, and 10 bases separated the two germline ends. Germline CDR1 reads SGHRS; CDR2 reads YFSETQ. The length of the CDR3 is 14 residues. Written as DNA, the CDR3 is TGCGCCAGCAGCTTCGATCGGCCTCAAGAGACCCAGTACTTC. This translates into CASSFDRPQETQYF. The variable domain in full, completed from reference TRBV5-1 and TRBJ2-5, reads KAGVTQTPRYLIKTRGQQVTLSCSPISGHRSVSWYQQTPGQGLQFLFEYFSETQRNKGNFPGRFSGRQFSNSRSEMNVSTLELGDSALYLCASSFDRPQETQYFGPGTRLLVL.